This T cell receptor (beta chain) appears in the sequencing data of a study of post-analysis software for immune sequencing data. As for the study in general: Included among the disease courses, which were recorded for the cohort, were relapsing-remitting, secondary progressive and progressive-relapsing multiple sclerosis. General study points: Controls had significantly higher normalized Chao1 diversity than multiple sclerosis patients. Comparison of patients with controls showed about 5 TRBV segments more frequent in patients, TRBV5-6, TRBV5-1 and TRBV20-1 among them.

Unique molecular identifiers had been added to the TCR beta cDNA libraries. The T cell input of about 0.85 to 10 million gave roughly 500,000 cDNA molecules. Using its own MiXCR run on the PCR reads, TCRdb lists one record per CDR3 protein. The table includes around 180,000 distinct CDR3 sequences, 25% to 35% detected once. This CDR3 is built from 16 residues. About this clonotype itself: Its antigen is not identified.

The V and J genes are TRBV21-1 and TRBJ2-4; the table assigns TRBD1, which was not confirmed against the DNA. TRBV21-1 is tagged as a pseudogene. Sequencing was carried out using blood. This TCR was sampled from a girl aged 5 to 17 with multiple sclerosis. CDR3 in amino acids: CASSKAHRGQQDIQYF. The CDR3 nucleotides are TGTGCCAGCAGCAAAGCCCACAGGGGGCAACAGGACATTCAGTACTTC.